This T cell receptor (beta chain) is drawn from a study of identifying expanded T cells in peripheral blood. No infections or other immune events were documented during collection. Whole-study findings and limits: Clone count variance between roughly 2-week samples rose with total template count. About 1.2 clones differed between technical replicates, versus about 17 and 20 over time.

This clone was counted a single time. What it binds is not known. The CDR3 end shows no conserved phenylalanine or tryptophan, and so a read error is likely. The limits of the CDR3 on the DNA are not certain, so only TCRdb's listed CDR3 is given. Data came from immunoSEQ multiplex PCR; TCRdb stores just in-frame clones and leaves some out. The repertoire holds about 98,000 clones, with about 91% as singletons. The CDR3 sequence runs 11 residues, both termini included. V and J are TRBV5-3 and TRBJ2-7; the table's D call, TRBD1, has no DNA check behind it. TRBV5-3 is an ORF, with its function uncertain. Material for sequencing was blood. This TCR came from a person between 18 and 69 years old in good health. The CDR3: CARSDNVGQNL.